This passage covers 28 T cell receptor beta chains from one sample sequenced in a study of cytomegalovirus exposure and HLA in healthy donors. The table came from immunoSEQ multiplex PCR; TCRdb's copy has only in-frame clones and leaves some out. The sample includes just under 150,000 clones, roughly 87% of them seen just once. The sequencing input was PBMCs. The receptors derive from a man between 18 and 35 years old in good health and CMV-seropositive.

This chain connects TRBV4-1 to TRBJ1-4, with D possibly TRBD1 on 5 matching bases. The germline V gene has CDR1 MGHRA and CDR2 YSYEKL. V was trimmed by 1 base and J by 4 bases, leaving 7 bases between them. The CDR3 covers 14 residues. In DNA form, the CDR3 reads TGCGCCAGCAGCCAAGGACAGTTTAATGAAAAACTGTTTTTT. It codes for CASSQGQFNEKLFF.

The V gene is TRBV28, the J gene TRBJ1-5; maybe TRBD1 (5 bases). CDR3 size: 13 residues. Germline loops: CDR1 MDHEN, CDR2 SYDVKM. Trimming cost V 6 bases and J 9 bases, with 15 bases left between them. The CDR3 region has the DNA TGTGCCAGCAGGAAGCCGGGGCGGGGGCCCCAGCATTTT. This translates into CASRKPGRGPQHF.

In the case of this clone: This could be a read error, since a much larger clone is one nucleotide away. This chain links TRBV7-9 with TRBJ2-1, with D possibly matching TRBD2 (6 bases). Deletions cut 5 bases from V and 7 bases from J, with 12 bases between. There are 13 residues in the CDR3. Germline CDR1 reads SEHNR; CDR2 reads FQNEAQ (reference sequence). The CDR3 region is CASSPGEANEQFF. In nucleotides, the CDR3 is TGTGCCAGCAGCCCCGGGGAGGCGAATGAGCAGTTCTTC.

J is TRBJ1-5 and V is TRBV27, with D unresolved. The CDR3 runs 15 residues. V was shortened by 5 bases and J by 0 bases, with 11 bases between the two germline ends. From germline, CDR1 is MNHEY and CDR2 SMNVEV (reference sequence). CDR3 coding DNA: TGTGCCAGCAGTCGACTAGGGAATAGCAATCAGCCCCAGCATTTT. Its protein product is CASSRLGNSNQPQHF.

This clone was detected a few times. This sequence joins TRBV6-5 and TRBJ1-1; D ambiguous. The V gene's germline CDR1 is MNHEY and CDR2 SVGAGI. The CDR3 has 15 residues. Trimming took off 0 bases at V and 0 bases at J, with 8 bases between the two ends. The CDR3 DNA reads as TGTGCCAGCAGTTACTCGAGAGTCGTGAACACTGAAGCTTTCTTT. Its protein is CASSYSRVVNTEAFF.

V gene TRBV25-1 combines with J gene TRBJ1-1; no definite D call. From germline, CDR1 is MGHDK and CDR2 SYGVNS. Between the trimmed V and J ends, which lost 2 bases and 4 bases, there was a span of 8 bases. The CDR3 totals 13 residues. The CDR3 loop is CASSEPGFTEAFF. The CDR3 DNA is TGTGCCAGCAGTGAACCGGGATTCACTGAAGCTTTCTTT.

A word on this clone: A much larger clone differs by one base, so this may be a read error. The chain couples TRBV13 to TRBJ1-1; 8 bases are a match to TRBD1. There are 13 residues in the CDR3. The trim removed 6 bases at V and 1 base at J, leaving 1 base unmatched. The germline CDR1 and CDR2 sequences are PRHDT and FYEKMQ (reference sequence). Here the CDR3 reads CASRQGANTEAFF. The CDR3 region has the DNA TGTGCCAGCAGGCAGGGGGCGAACACTGAAGCTTTCTTT.

V usage is TRBV5-5 and J usage is TRBJ2-2; 9 bases map to TRBD1. CDR3 size: 13 residues. After removal of 5 bases from V and 9 bases from J, the junction contained 5 bases not matched to a gene. Germline assignment: CDR1 SGHKS and CDR2 YYEKEE (reference sequence). The CDR3 DNA reads as TGTGCCAGCAGAACCGGGACAGGGCGGGAGCTGTTTTTT. This translates into CASRTGTGRELFF.

This chain's CDR3 is CASSLTLAAYEQYF. The CDR3 region has the DNA TGTGCCAGCAGCTTAACACTAGCGGCGTACGAGCAGTACTTC. This chain joins TRBV7-8 and TRBJ2-7; 8 bases map to TRBD2. Germline assignment: CDR1 SGHVS and CDR2 FQNEAQ. J was trimmed by 4 bases and V by 2 bases; bases with no gene match: 4. The CDR3 is 14 amino acids.

The chain recombines TRBV30 with TRBJ2-7; no firm D call. The CDR3 has 13 residues. V lost 4 bases and J 0 bases, leaving 10 bases between the germline ends. CDR1 is GTSNPN, CDR2 SVGIG, per germline (reference sequence). CDR3 region: CAWKAPGSYEQYF. The CDR3 DNA reads as TGTGCCTGGAAAGCCCCTGGCTCCTACGAGCAGTACTTC. The complete variable domain, with remaining parts taken from reference TRBV30 and TRBJ2-7, reads SQTIHQWPATLVQPVGSPLSLECTVEGTSNPNLYWYRQAAGRGLQLLFYSVGIGQISSEVPQNLSASRPQDRQFILSSKKLLLSDSGFYLCAWKAPGSYEQYFGPGTRLTVT.

The chain joins TRBV5-4 to TRBJ2-1; 10 bases line up with TRBD2. CDR3 length equals 15 residues. V lost 4 bases to trimming and J lost 2 bases; unmatched junction nucleotides: 3. The germline V gene encodes CDR1 SGHNT and CDR2 YYREEE (reference sequence). As DNA, the CDR3 is TGTGCCAGCAGCCCAGGACTAGCGGCCTACAATGAGCAGTTCTTC. This translates into CASSPGLAAYNEQFF.

The V and J genes are TRBV9 and TRBJ2-1; a weak D match, TRBD2 (6 bases). This CDR3 has 13 residues. Germline V gene data show CDR1 as SGDLS and CDR2 as YYNGEE. Trimming took 4 bases from V and 7 from J, leaving 12 bases between them. CDR3 region: CASSFISGNEQFF. The CDR3 nucleotides read TGTGCCAGCAGCTTTATTAGCGGTAATGAGCAGTTCTTC.

The rearrangement links TRBV9 to TRBJ1-3, with unresolved D. V dropped 7 bases and J dropped 0 bases, with 11 bases sitting between them. The CDR3 covers 14 residues. Germline CDR1 reads SGDLS; CDR2 reads YYNGEE. The CDR3 DNA sequence: TGTGCCAGCTCTAACCGAAGCTCTGGAAACACCATATATTTT. Encoded protein: CASSNRSSGNTIYF.

This clone was seen only once. The chain combines TRBV7-2 with TRBJ2-3; TRBD2 matches at 7 bases. Germline lookup yields CDR1 SGHTA and CDR2 FQGNSA. Trimming took 5 bases from V and 7 from J; bases not matched to a gene: 12. CDR3 length equals 15 residues. The CDR3 DNA reads TGTGCCAGCAGCCCGACCTTAAGCGGGGCCCATACGCAGTATTTT. Protein: CASSPTLSGAHTQYF. Complete variable domain (other parts from reference TRBV7-2 and TRBJ2-3): GAGVSQSPSNKVTEKGKDVELRCDPISGHTALYWYRQSLGQGLEFLIYFQGNSAPDKSGLPSDRFSAERTGGSVSTLTIQRTQQEDSAVYLCASSPTLSGAHTQYFGPGTRLTVL.

The chain has TRBV6-6 and TRBJ2-1, with D possibly matching TRBD2 (6 bases). Trimming left V 5 bases short and J 5 bases short, with 19 bases between. Germline V gene data show CDR1 as MNHNY and CDR2 as SVGAGI (reference sequence). CDR3 length equals 16 residues. This chain's CDR3 is CASSTTSPEPNNEQFF. CDR3 nucleotides: TGTGCCAGCAGTACTACTAGCCCGGAACCAAACAATGAGCAGTTCTTC.

The rearrangement uses TRBV25-1 and TRBJ1-1; D remains unclear. CDR3 length equals 11 residues. The germline V gene encodes CDR1 MGHDK and CDR2 SYGVNS. Trimming left V 7 bases short and J 8 bases short, with 11 bases between. The chain's CDR3 is CASIQEFEAFF. Here the CDR3 DNA reads TGTGCCAGCATCCAGGAATTCGAAGCTTTCTTT.

This chain links TRBV7-9 with TRBJ2-3; 10 bases fit TRBD1. Germline V lookup: CDR1 SEHNR, CDR2 FQNEAQ (reference sequence). The CDR3 length is 15 residues. The J segment lost 4 bases and the V segment lost 2 bases, leaving 3 bases of the junction unmatched. CDR3 in DNA: TGTGCCAGCAGCTTAAGACAGGGGGCCTCAGATACGCAGTATTTT. It encodes CASSLRQGASDTQYF.

V and J are TRBV18 and TRBJ2-7; D gene uncertain. The CDR3 covers 15 residues. CDR1 and CDR2 (germline): KGHSH, LQKENI. The V and J ends lost 5 bases and 6 bases respectively, with 20 bases between them. CDR3 nucleotide sequence: TGTGCCAGCTCAGTCGACATCCGCATCCCTACCGAGCAGTACTTC. It codes for CASSVDIRIPTEQYF.

As to this clone: Germline is not matched at one junction end, which may reflect a read error. At the DNA level, this CDR3 is encoded by other sequences in the same sample as well. The chain has TRBV30 and TRBJ2-3; TRBD2 aligns across 10 bases. CDR3 length equals 14 residues. Germline assignment: CDR1 GTSNPN and CDR2 SVGIG (reference sequence). Here the CDR3 reads CAWTLAGAADTQYF. DNA for the CDR3: TGTGCCTGGACGCTAGCGGGGGCGGCAGACACGCAGTATTTT.

CDR3 DNA: TGTGCCAGCAGTTACTCGGAGGGTAGAGCTGAAGCTTTCTTT. Translated, it gives CASSYSEGRAEAFF. The chain carries TRBV6-5 and TRBJ1-1, with D hard to call. V was trimmed by 0 bases and J by 6 bases, leaving 11 bases between them. Germline V gives CDR1 MNHEY, CDR2 SVGAGI. The CDR3 extends over 14 amino acids.

There are a few counts of this clone. The V gene is TRBV29-1, the J gene TRBJ1-5; D uncertain. Germline assignment: CDR1 SQVTM and CDR2 ANQGSEA. The V and J ends lost 8 bases and 1 base respectively, with 9 bases between them. The CDR3 has 12 amino acids. CDR3 coding DNA: TGCAGCACGAAACAAAGCAATCAGCCCCAGCATTTT. It translates to CSTKQSNQPQHF.

This chain uses TRBV7-9 with TRBJ2-2; D remains ambiguous. Per the germline V gene, CDR1 is SEHNR and CDR2 is FQNEAQ (reference sequence). The CDR3 extends over 12 amino acids. V was clipped by 6 bases and J by 5 bases, with 7 bases between them. CDR3 amino acids: CASSQATGELFF. CDR3 sequence (DNA): TGTGCCAGCAGTCAGGCGACCGGGGAGCTGTTTTTT.

The V gene is TRBV6-1, the J gene TRBJ1-1; 8 bases fit TRBD1. Per the germline V gene, CDR1 is MNHNS and CDR2 is SASEGT. The CDR3 runs to 14 residues. V was clipped by 11 bases and J by 2 bases; unmatched bases: 10. The CDR3 reads CAVTVGTGNTEAFF. In DNA form, the CDR3 reads TGTGCCGTGACGGTCGGGACAGGTAACACTGAAGCTTTCTTT.

The chain combines TRBV2 with TRBJ2-5, with 13 bases lining up with TRBD2. Looked up from germline, CDR1 is SNHLY and CDR2 is FYNNEI. The CDR3 loop spans 15 amino acids. V lost 5 bases and J lost 6; bases outside the gene matches: 6. The CDR3 spells CASSRLAGGGQTQYF. DNA of the CDR3: TGTGCCAGCAGTAGACTAGCGGGGGGCGGGCAGACCCAGTACTTC.

The chain couples TRBV6-4 to TRBJ2-1; 10 bases match TRBD2. The CDR3 has 15 residues. Germline V gene lookup returns CDR1 MRHNA and CDR2 SNTAGT. After removal of 6 bases from V and 5 bases from J, the junction contained 7 bases not matched to a gene. CDR3 loop: CASSQLAGEDNEQFF. CDR3 DNA: TGTGCCAGCAGCCAGCTAGCGGGAGAAGACAATGAGCAGTTCTTC.

The chain couples TRBV6-5 to TRBJ1-5; D may be TRBD1 (5 bases). The CDR3 loop spans 15 amino acids. The germline V gene encodes CDR1 MNHEY and CDR2 SVGAGI. The ends were cut back, 2 bases at V and 4 bases at J, with 12 bases in the middle. The CDR3: CASSYGTGPNQPQHF. As DNA, the CDR3 is TGTGCCAGCAGTTACGGCACAGGCCCGAATCAGCCCCAGCATTTT.

This clone was observed once. This chain connects TRBV7-2 to TRBJ1-4; 8 bases fit TRBD1. This CDR3 region has 15 residues. The V and J ends lost 0 bases and 6 bases, in that order; junction bases with no gene match: 3. Germline CDR1 is SGHTA and CDR2 is FQGNSA. This CDR3 reads CASSLARGRDEKLFF. The CDR3 DNA sequence: TGTGCCAGCAGCTTAGCCAGGGGGCGCGATGAAAAACTGTTTTTT.

The chain recombines TRBV28 with TRBJ1-1; possible D gene TRBD1, 5 bases. The V and J ends lost 7 bases and 2 bases respectively, with 14 bases between them. Germline lookup yields CDR1 MDHEN and CDR2 SYDVKM. This CDR3 contains 14 residues. The CDR3 DNA reads as TGTGCCAGCACGATACAGGCGACAAACACTGAAGCTTTCTTT. Its translation is CASTIQATNTEAFF.